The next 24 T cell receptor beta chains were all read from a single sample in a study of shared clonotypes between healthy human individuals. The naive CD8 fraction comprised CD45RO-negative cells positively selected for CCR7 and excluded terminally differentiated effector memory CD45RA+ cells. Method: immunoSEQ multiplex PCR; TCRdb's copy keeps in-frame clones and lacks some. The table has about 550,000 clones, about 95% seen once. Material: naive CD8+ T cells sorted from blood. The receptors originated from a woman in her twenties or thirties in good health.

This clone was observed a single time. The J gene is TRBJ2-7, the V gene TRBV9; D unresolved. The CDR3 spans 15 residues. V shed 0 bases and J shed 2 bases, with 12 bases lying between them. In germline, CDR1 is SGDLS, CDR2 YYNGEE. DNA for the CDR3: TGTGCCAGCAGCGTAGAGGCGTACTTAACCTACGAGCAGTACTTC. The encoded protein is CASSVEAYLTYEQYF.

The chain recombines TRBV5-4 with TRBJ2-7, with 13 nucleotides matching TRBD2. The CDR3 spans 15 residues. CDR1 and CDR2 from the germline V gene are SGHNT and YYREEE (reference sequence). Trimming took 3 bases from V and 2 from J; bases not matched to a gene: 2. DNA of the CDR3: TGTGCCAGCAGCTATGGACTAGCGGGGGCCTACGAGCAGTACTTC. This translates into CASSYGLAGAYEQYF.

The CDR3, as DNA: TGTGCCAGCAGGGTAGCGGGAGGGCCCGGCGAGCAGTACTTC. Translated: CASRVAGGPGEQYF. The chain links TRBV28 to TRBJ2-7, with 11 bases fitting TRBD2. Germline loops: CDR1 MDHEN, CDR2 SYDVKM. The CDR3 is 14 residues long. J lost 6 bases, V lost 6 bases, and 7 bases had no gene match.

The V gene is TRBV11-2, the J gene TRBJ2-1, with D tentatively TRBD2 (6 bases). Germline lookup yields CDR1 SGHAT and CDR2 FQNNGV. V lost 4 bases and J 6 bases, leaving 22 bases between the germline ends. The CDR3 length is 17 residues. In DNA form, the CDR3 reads TGTGCCAGCAGCTCGAATCTGAGTCTAGCGAACTTCAATGAGCAGTTCTTC. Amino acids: CASSSNLSLANFNEQFF.

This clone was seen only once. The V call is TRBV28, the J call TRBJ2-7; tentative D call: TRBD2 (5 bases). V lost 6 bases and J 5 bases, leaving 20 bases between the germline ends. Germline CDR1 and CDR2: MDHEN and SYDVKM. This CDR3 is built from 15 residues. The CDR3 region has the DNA TGTGCCAGCAGCCCCGAAGGTTGGGAGACGGACGAGCAGTACTTC. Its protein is CASSPEGWETDEQYF.

This CDR3 is CASSSKDRYEQYF. The CDR3, as DNA: TGTGCCAGCAGCTCCAAGGACCGGTACGAGCAGTACTTC. This chain joins TRBV7-9 and TRBJ2-7; D is uncertain. This CDR3 is built from 13 residues. CDR1 SEHNR and CDR2 FQNEAQ come from the germline V gene (reference sequence). V dropped 4 bases and J dropped 4 bases, with 11 bases sitting between them.

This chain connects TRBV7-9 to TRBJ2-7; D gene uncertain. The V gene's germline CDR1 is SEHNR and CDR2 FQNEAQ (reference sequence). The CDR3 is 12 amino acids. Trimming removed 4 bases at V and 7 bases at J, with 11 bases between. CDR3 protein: CASSYHGREQYF. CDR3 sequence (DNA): TGTGCCAGCAGCTACCACGGACGGGAGCAGTACTTC.

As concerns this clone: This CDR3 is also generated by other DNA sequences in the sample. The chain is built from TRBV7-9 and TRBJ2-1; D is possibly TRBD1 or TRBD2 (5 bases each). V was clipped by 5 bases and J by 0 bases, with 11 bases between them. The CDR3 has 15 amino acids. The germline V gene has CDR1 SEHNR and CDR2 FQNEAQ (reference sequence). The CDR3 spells CASSLEGSSYNEQFF. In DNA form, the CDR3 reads TGTGCCAGCAGCCTCGAGGGGTCCTCCTACAATGAGCAGTTCTTC.

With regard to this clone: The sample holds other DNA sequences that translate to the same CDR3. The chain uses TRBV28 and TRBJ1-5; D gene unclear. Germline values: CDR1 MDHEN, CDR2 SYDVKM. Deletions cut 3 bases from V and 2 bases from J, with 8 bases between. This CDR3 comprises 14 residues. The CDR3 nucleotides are TGTGCCAGCAGTTTCCTACTAGGCAATCAGCCCCAGCATTTT. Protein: CASSFLLGNQPQHF. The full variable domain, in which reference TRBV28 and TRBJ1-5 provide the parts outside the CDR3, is DVKVTQSSRYLVKRTGEKVFLECVQDMDHENMFWYRQDPGLGLRLIYFSYDVKMKEKGDIPEGYSVSREKKERFSLILESASTNQTSMYLCASSFLLGNQPQHFGDGTRLSIL.

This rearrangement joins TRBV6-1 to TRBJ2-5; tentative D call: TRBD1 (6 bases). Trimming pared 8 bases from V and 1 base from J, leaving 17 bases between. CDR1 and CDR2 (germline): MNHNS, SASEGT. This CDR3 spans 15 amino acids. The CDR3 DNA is TGTGCCAGCCTAAATTCCAAGGGGGTCCAAGAGACCCAGTACTTC. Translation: CASLNSKGVQETQYF.

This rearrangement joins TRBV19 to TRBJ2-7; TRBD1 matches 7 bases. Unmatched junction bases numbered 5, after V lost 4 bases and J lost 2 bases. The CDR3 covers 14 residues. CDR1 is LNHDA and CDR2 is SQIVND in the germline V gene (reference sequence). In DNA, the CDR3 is TGTGCCAGTAGTACTGCTACAGGGGCCTACGAGCAGTACTTC. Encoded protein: CASSTATGAYEQYF. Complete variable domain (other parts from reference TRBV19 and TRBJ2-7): DGGITQSPKYLFRKEGQNVTLSCEQNLNHDAMYWYRQDPGQGLRLIYYSQIVNDFQKGDIAEGYSVSREKKESFPLTVTSAQKNPTAFYLCASSTATGAYEQYFGPGTRLTVT.

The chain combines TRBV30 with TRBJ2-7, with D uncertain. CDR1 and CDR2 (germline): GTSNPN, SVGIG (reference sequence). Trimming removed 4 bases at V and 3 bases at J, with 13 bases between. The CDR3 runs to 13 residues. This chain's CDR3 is CAWTTWNLYEQYF. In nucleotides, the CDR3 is TGTGCCTGGACCACGTGGAACCTCTACGAGCAGTACTTC.

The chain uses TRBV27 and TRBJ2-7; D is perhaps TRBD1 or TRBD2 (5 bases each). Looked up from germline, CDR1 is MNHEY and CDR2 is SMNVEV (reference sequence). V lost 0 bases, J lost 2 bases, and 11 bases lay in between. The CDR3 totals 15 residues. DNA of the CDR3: TGTGCCAGCAGTTTATCGTGGGACGGCACCTACGAGCAGTACTTC. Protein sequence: CASSLSWDGTYEQYF.

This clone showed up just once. Written as DNA, the CDR3 is TGTGCCAGCGCATTCTTGACCGGGACGGAAAATGGCTACACCTTC. This translates into CASAFLTGTENGYTF. The chain carries TRBV5-6 and TRBJ1-2, with D perhaps TRBD1 (5 bases). The CDR3 has 15 residues. The germline V gene has CDR1 SGHDT and CDR2 YYEEEE. The V end was cut by 7 bases, the J end by 6 bases, with 22 bases between.

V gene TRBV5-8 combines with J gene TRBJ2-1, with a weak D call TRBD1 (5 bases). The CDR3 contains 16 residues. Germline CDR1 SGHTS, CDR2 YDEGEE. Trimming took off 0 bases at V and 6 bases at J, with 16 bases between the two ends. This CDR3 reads CASSLAGFSRVNEQFF. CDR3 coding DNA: TGTGCCAGCAGCTTGGCTGGATTCTCCAGGGTCAATGAGCAGTTCTTC.

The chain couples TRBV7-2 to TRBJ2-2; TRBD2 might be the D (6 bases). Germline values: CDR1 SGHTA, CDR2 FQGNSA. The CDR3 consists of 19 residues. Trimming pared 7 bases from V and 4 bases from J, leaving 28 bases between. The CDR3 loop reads CASIDPTSGGAIFTGELFF. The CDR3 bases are TGTGCCAGCATCGACCCGACGAGCGGAGGGGCCATCTTCACCGGGGAGCTGTTTTTT.

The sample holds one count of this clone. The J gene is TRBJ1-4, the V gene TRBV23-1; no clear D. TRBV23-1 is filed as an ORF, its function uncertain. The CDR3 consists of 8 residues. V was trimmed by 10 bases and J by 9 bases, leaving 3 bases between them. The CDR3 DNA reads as TGCGCCACTCAAAAACTGTTTTTT. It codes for CATQKLFF.

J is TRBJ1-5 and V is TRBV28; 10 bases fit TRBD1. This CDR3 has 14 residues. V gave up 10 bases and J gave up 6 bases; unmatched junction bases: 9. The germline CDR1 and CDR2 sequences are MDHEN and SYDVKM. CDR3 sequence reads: CATSGQGLGQPQHF. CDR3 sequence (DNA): TGTGCCACCTCGGGACAGGGGCTGGGTCAGCCCCAGCATTTT.

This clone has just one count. The CDR3 is CASSETGTRYEQYF. DNA for the CDR3: TGCGCCAGCAGTGAAACCGGGACCCGCTACGAGCAGTACTTC. V usage is TRBV10-1 and J usage is TRBJ2-7; either TRBD1 or TRBD2 may fit D (5 bases each). Between the trimmed V and J ends, which lost 3 bases and 3 bases, there was a span of 12 bases. The CDR3 contains 14 residues. Germline V gives CDR1 WNHNN, CDR2 SYGVQD (reference sequence).

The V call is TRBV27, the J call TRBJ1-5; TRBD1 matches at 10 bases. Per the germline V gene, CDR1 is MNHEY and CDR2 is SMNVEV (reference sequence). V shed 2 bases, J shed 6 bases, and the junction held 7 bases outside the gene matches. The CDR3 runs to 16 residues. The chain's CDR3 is CASSLNRDRGSQPQHF. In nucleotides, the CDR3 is TGTGCCAGCAGTTTAAACCGGGACAGGGGATCTCAGCCCCAGCATTTT.

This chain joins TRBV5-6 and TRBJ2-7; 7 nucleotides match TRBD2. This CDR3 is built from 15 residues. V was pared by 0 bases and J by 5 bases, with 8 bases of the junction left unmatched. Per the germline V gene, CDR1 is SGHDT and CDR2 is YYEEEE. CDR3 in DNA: TGTGCCAGCAGCTTGGTTGCGGGAGATTTCCACGAGCAGTACTTC. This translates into CASSLVAGDFHEQYF.

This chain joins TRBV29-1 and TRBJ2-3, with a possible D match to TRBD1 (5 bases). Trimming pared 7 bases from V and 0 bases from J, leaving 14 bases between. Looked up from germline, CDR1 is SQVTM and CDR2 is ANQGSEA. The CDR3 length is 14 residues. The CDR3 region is CSGGHAQSTDTQYF. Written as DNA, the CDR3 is TGCAGCGGGGGCCACGCCCAGAGCACAGATACGCAGTATTTT.

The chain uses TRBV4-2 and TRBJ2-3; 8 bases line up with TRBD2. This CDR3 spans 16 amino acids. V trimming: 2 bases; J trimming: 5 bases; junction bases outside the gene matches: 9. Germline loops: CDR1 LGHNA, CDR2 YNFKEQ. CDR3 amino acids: CASSQSSGSSVDTQYF. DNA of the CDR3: TGTGCCAGCAGCCAATCGAGCGGGAGTAGTGTAGATACGCAGTATTTT.

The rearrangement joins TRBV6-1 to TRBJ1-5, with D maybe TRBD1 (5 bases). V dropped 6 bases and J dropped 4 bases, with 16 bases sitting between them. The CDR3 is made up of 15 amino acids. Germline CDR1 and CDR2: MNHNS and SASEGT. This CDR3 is CASRQGSGLNQPQHF. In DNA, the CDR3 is TGTGCCAGCAGGCAAGGTTCAGGGCTGAATCAGCCCCAGCATTTT.